This T cell receptor (beta chain) is from a study of post-analysis software for immune sequencing data. The TCR beta cDNA libraries carried unique molecular identifiers. TCRdb fed the PCR reads into MiXCR, producing one record per CDR3 protein. The sample comprises 160,000 or so distinct CDR3 sequences, roughly 40% of which are singletons, and 25% to 35% rests with the top ten. This clonotype was observed a single time. This CDR3 has 16 amino acids. Trimming cost V 7 bases and J 4 bases, with 21 bases left between them. This sequence originates from a girl aged 5 to 17 with multiple sclerosis. The rearrangement uses TRBV12-3 or TRBV12-4 and TRBJ2-3, with D perhaps TRBD2 (5 bases). The source material was blood, sampled after autologous hematopoietic stem cell transplantation. The CDR3 loop is CASTGIPSLRADTQYF. The CDR3 region has the DNA TGTGCCAGCACGGGGATCCCCAGCCTCAGAGCAGATACGCAGTATTTT.